This T cell receptor beta chain was observed in a study of blood T cells in healthy people across ages. Study-wide results and caveats: Without sorted subsets, naive and antigen-experienced compartments could not be conclusively compared. Higher diversity and more naive CD4+ cells were features of long-lived donors, compared to aged donors.

In the case of this clonotype: The target antigen is unknown.

Germline V gene lookup returns CDR1 SGHNT and CDR2 YENEEA. The CDR3 consists of 17 residues. V shed 1 base and J shed 7 bases, with 21 bases lying between them. Every participating donor contributed roughly 10 milliliters of peripheral blood through a draw. A second PCR of about 6 to 12 cycles used a sample-barcoded 5' primer and a J-beta primer mix. Each of the cDNA molecules was tagged by a template-switch adaptor with 12 random nucleotides. TCRdb reprocessed the 5' RACE reads with MiXCR, giving one entry per CDR3 protein. The repertoire holds roughly 2 million distinct CDR3 sequences, with roughly 52% as singletons.

This clonotype originated in a woman aged 40-49 years in good health. Sequenced material: blood. The chain carries TRBV11-3 and TRBJ2-3; D unclear. The CDR3 DNA is TGTGCCAGCAGCTTAGGTGGTACAAACTCTATCCGAAATACGCAGTATTTT. This gives the protein CASSLGGTNSIRNTQYF.